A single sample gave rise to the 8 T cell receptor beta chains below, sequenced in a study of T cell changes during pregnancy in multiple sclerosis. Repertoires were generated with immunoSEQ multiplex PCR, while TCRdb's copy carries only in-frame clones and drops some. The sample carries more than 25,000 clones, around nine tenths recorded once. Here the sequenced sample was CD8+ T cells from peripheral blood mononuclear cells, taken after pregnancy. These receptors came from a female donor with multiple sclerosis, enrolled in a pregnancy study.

CDR3: CASSEAGGSYEQFF. The CDR3 DNA follows: TGTGCCAGCAGTGAGGCGGGAGGGTCATATGAGCAGTTCTTC. V is TRBV6-1 and J is TRBJ2-1, with 9 bases that match TRBD2. Trimming took 3 bases from V and 8 from J; bases not matched to a gene: 5. Germline V gene data show CDR1 as MNHNS and CDR2 as SASEGT. The CDR3 is 14 amino acids.

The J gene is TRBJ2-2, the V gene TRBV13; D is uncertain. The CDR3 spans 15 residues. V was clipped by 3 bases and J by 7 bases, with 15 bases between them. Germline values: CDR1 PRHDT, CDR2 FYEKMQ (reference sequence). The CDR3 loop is CASSLGPEIGGELFF. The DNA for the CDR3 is TGTGCCAGCAGCTTGGGCCCCGAGATCGGCGGGGAGCTGTTTTTT. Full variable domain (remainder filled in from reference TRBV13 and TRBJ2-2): AAGVIQSPRHLIKEKRETATLKCYPIPRHDTVYWYQQGPGQDPQFLISFYEKMQSDKGSIPDRFSAQQFSDYHSELNMSSLELGDSALYFCASSLGPEIGGELFFGEGSRLTVL.

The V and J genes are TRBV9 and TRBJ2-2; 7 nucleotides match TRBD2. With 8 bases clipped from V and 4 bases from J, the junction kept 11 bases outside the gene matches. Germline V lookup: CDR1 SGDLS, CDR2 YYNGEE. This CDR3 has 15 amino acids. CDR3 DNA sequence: TGTGCCAGGGATGAGGGAGGGGTGGGCACCGGGGAGCTGTTTTTT. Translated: CARDEGGVGTGELFF.

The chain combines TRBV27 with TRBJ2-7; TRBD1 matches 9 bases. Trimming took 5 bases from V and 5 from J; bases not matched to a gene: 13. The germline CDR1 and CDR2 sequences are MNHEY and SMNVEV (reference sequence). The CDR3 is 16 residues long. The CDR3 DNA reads TGTGCCAGCAGTCCCTCCTTGGGGGACAGGGTTCACGAGCAGTACTTC. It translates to CASSPSLGDRVHEQYF.

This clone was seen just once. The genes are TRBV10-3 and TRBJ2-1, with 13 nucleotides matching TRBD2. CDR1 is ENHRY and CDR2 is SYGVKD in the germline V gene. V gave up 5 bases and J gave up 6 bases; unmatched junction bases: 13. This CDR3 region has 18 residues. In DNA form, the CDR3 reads TGTGCCATCAGTCCACTAGCGGGAGGGCCCGTTATGACCAATGAGCAGTTCTTC. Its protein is CAISPLAGGPVMTNEQFF.

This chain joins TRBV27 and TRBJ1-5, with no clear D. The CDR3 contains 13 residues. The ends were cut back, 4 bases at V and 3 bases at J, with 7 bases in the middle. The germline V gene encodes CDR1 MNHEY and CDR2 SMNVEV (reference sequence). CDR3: CASSYSFNQPQHF. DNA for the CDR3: TGTGCCAGCAGTTACAGCTTCAATCAGCCCCAGCATTTT.

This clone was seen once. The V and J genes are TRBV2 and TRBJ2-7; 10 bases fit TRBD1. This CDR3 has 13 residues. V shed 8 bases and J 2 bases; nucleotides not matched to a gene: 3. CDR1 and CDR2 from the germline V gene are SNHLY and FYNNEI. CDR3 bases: TGTGCCAGCCTGGACAGGGGGGCCTACGAGCAGTACTTC. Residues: CASLDRGAYEQYF.

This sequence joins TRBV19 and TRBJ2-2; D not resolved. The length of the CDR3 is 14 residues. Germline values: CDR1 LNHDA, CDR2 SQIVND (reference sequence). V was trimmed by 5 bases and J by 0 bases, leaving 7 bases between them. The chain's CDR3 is CASSQYSNTGELFF. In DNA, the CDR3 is TGTGCCAGTAGTCAGTATTCGAACACCGGGGAGCTGTTTTTT.